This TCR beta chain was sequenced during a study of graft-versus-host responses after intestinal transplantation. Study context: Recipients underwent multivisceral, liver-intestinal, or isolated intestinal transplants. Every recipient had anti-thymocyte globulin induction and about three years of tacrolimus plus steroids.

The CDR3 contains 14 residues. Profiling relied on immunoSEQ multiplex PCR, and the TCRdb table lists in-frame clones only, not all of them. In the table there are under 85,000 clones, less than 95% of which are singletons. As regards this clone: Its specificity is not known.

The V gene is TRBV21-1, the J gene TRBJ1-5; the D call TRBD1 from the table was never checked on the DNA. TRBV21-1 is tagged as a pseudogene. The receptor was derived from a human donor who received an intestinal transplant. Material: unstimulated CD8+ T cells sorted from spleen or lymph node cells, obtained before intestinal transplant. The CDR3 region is CASIPGTGHQPQHF. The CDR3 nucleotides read TGTGCCAGCATCCCCGGGACAGGGCATCAGCCCCAGCATTTT.